Detailed here is one TCR beta chain. The antigen remains unidentified. Profiling relied on immunoSEQ multiplex PCR, and the TCRdb table lists in-frame clones only, not all of them. This table has 75,000 to 85,000 clones, 70% to 80% appearing once. The data originate from a study of T cell responses to AZD1222 COVID-19 vaccine. This CDR3 region has 15 residues. V dropped 4 bases and J dropped 1; count of bases not matched to a gene: 1. CDR1 and CDR2 (germline): SEHNR, FQNEAQ (reference sequence). Study-level findings and limits: Repertoires in all cases were sampled only once the peak T cell response had passed.

The chain has TRBV7-9 and TRBJ2-1, with 10 bases that match TRBD1. Sequences were derived from peripheral blood, sampled 28 days after the second dose of the MenACWY control vaccine. The receptor comes from an adult who received the MenACWY meningococcal vaccine as a control. Here the CDR3 DNA reads TGTGCCAGCAGCTCGGGACAGGGGTCCTACAATGAGCAGTTCTTC. Translation gives CASSSGQGSYNEQFF. The whole variable domain, filled in from reference TRBV7-9 and TRBJ2-1, reads DTGVSQNPRHKITKRGQNVTFRCDPISEHNRLYWYRQTLGQGPEFLTYFQNEAQLEKSRLLSDRFSAERPKGSFSTLEIQRTEQGDSAMYLCASSSGQGSYNEQFFGPGTRLTVL.